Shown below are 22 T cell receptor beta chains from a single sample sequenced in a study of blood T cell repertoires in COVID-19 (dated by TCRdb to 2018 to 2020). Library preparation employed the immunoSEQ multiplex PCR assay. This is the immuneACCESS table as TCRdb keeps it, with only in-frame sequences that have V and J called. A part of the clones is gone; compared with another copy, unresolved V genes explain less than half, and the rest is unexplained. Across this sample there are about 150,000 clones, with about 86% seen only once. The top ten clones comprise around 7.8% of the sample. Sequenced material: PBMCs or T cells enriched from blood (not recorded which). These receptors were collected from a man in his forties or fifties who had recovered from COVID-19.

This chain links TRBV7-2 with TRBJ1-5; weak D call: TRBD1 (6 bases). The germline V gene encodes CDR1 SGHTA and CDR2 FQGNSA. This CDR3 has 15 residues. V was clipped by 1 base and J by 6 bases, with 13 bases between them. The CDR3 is CASSLEGGLRQPQHF. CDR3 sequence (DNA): TGTGCCAGCAGCTTAGAGGGGGGGCTTCGTCAGCCCCAGCATTTT.

Here the CDR3 DNA reads TGTGCTAGTTCATCCGGGACTAGGGGATTTTTGAAAAACATTCAGTACTTC. Protein product: CASSSGTRGFLKNIQYF. V is TRBV12-5 and J is TRBJ2-4, with 8 bases that match TRBD2. The CDR3 runs to 17 residues. From germline, CDR1 is LGHNT and CDR2 FRNRAP. V shed 8 bases, J shed 4 bases, and the junction held 16 bases outside the gene matches.

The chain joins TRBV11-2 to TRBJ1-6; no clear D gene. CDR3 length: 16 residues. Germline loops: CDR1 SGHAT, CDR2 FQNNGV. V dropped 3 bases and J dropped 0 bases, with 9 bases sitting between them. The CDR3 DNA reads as TGTGCCAGCAGCTTCGAACTAAGCTCCTATAATTCACCCCTCCACTTT. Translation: CASSFELSSYNSPLHF. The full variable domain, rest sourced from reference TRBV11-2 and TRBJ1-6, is EAGVAQSPRYKIIEKRQSVAFWCNPISGHATLYWYQQILGQGPKLLIQFQNNGVVDDSQLPKDRFSAERLKGVDSTLKIQPAKLEDSAVYLCASSFELSSYNSPLHFGNGTRLTVT.

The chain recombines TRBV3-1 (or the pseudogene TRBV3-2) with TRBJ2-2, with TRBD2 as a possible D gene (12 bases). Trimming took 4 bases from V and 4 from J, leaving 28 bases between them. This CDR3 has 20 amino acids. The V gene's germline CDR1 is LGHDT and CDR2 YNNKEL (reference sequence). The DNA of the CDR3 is TGTGCCAGCAGCCTCACCGGGACAGGGGGACTAGCGGGCTCCACCGGGGAGCTGTTTTTT. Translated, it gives CASSLTGTGGLAGSTGELFF.

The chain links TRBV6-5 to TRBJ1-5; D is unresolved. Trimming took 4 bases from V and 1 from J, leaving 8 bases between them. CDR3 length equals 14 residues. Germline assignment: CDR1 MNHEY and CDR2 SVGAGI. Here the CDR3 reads CASSLRGSNQPQHF. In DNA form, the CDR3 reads TGTGCCAGCAGTTTACGAGGGAGCAATCAGCCCCAGCATTTT.

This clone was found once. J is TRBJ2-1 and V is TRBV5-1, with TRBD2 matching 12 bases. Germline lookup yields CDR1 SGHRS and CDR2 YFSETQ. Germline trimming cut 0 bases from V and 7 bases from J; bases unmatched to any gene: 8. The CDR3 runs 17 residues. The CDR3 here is CASSLGTSGASGNEQFF. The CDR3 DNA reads TGCGCCAGCAGCTTGGGGACTAGCGGGGCGAGTGGGAATGAGCAGTTCTTC.

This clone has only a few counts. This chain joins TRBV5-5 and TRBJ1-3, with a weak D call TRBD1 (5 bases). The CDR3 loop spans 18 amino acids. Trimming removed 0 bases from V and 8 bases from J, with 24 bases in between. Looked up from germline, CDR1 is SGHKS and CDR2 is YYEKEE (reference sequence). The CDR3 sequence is CASSLEQLGAPGGDTIYF. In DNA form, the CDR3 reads TGTGCCAGCAGCTTGGAACAGCTCGGGGCCCCGGGGGGAGACACCATATATTTT.

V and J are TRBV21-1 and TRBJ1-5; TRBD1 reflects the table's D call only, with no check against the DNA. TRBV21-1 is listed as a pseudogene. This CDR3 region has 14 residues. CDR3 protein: CASILQGRDQPQHF. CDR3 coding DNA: TGTGCCAGCATTCTACAGGGTAGGGACCAGCCCCAGCATTTT.

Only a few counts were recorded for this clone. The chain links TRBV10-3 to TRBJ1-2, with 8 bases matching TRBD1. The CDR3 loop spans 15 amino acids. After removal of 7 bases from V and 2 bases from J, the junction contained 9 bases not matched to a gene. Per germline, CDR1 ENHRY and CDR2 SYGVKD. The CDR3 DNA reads TGTGCCATCACGGGCGGACAGGGCGTAAACTATGGCTACACCTTC. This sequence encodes CAITGGQGVNYGYTF.

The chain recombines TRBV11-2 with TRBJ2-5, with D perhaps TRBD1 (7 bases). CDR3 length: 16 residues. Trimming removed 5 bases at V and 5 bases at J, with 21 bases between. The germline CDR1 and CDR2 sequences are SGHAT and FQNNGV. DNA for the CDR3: TGTGCCAGCAGCCACACCAGACAGGGAGGTGGGGAGACCCAGTACTTC. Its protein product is CASSHTRQGGGETQYF.

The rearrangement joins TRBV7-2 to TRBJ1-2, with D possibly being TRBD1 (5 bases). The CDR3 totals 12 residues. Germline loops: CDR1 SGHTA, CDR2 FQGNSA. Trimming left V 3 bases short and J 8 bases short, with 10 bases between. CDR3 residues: CASSFRGDGYTF. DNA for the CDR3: TGTGCCAGCAGCTTTCGGGGGGACGGCTACACCTTC. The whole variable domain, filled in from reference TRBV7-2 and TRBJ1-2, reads GAGVSQSPSNKVTEKGKDVELRCDPISGHTALYWYRQSLGQGLEFLIYFQGNSAPDKSGLPSDRFSAERTGGSVSTLTIQRTQQEDSAVYLCASSFRGDGYTFGSGTRLTVV.

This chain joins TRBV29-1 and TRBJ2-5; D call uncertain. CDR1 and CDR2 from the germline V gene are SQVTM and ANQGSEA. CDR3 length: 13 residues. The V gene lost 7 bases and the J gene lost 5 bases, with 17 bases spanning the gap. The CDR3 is CSADLTSGETQYF. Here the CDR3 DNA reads TGCAGCGCCGATCTGACAAGTGGGGAGACCCAGTACTTC.

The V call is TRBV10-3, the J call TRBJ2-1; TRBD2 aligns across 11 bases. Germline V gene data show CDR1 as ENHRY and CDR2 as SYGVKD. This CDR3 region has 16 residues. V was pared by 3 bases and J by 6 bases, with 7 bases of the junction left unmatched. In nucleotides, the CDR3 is TGTGCCATCAGTGACCCCACTAGCGGGGGAGGCAATGAGCAGTTCTTC. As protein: CAISDPTSGGGNEQFF.

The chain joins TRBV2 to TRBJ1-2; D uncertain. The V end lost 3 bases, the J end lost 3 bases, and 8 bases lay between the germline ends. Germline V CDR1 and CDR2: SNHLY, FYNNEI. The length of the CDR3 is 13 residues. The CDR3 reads CASSEERDYGYTF. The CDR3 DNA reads TGTGCCAGCAGTGAGGAGAGGGACTATGGCTACACCTTC.

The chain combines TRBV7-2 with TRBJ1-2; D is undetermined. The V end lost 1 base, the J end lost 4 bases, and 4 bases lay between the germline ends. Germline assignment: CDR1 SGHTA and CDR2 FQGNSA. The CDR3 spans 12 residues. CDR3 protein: CASSLGSYGYTF. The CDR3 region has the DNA TGTGCCAGCAGCTTAGGGAGCTATGGCTACACCTTC.

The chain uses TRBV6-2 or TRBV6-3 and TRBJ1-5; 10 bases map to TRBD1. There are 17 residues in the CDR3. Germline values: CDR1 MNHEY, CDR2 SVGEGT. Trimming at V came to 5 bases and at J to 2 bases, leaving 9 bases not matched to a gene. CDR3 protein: CASSPRQGAIGNQPQHF. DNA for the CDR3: TGTGCCAGCAGTCCACGACAGGGGGCTATTGGCAATCAGCCCCAGCATTTT.

The CDR3 nucleotides read TGCAGCGTTGAACTAGCTGGGGAGACCCAGTACTTC. Its protein is CSVELAGETQYF. The chain employs TRBV29-1 and TRBJ2-5; tentative D call: TRBD2 (5 bases). There are 12 residues in the CDR3. The V and J ends lost 2 bases and 5 bases respectively, with 9 bases between them. Germline V gene lookup returns CDR1 SQVTM and CDR2 ANQGSEA.

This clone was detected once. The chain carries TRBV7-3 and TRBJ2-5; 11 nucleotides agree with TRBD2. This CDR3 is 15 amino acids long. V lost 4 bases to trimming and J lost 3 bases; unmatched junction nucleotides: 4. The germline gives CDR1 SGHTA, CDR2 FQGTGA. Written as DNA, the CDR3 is TGTGCCAGCAGCTCACAGGGACTAGCGGAAGAGACCCAGTACTTC. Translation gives CASSSQGLAEETQYF.

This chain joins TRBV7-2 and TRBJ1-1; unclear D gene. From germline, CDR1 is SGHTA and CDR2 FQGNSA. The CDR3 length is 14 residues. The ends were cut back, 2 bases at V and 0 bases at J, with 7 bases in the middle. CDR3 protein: CASSLTHLNTEAFF. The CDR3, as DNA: TGTGCCAGCAGCTTAACTCACTTGAACACTGAAGCTTTCTTT.

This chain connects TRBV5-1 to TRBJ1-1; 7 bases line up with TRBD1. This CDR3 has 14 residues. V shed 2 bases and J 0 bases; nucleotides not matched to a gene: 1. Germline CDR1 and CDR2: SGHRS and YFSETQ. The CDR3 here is CASSLQGMNTEAFF. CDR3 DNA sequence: TGCGCCAGCAGCTTACAGGGGATGAACACTGAAGCTTTCTTT. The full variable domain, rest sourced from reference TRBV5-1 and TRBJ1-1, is KAGVTQTPRYLIKTRGQQVTLSCSPISGHRSVSWYQQTPGQGLQFLFEYFSETQRNKGNFPGRFSGRQFSNSRSEMNVSTLELGDSALYLCASSLQGMNTEAFFGQGTRLTVV.

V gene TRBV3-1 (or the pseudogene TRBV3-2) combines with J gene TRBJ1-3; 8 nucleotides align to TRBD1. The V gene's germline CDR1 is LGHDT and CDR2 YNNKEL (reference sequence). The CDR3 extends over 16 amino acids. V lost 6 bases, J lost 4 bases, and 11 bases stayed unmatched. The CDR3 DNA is TGTGCCAGCAGTAAAAACTCCGGGACAGGAGGAAACACCATATATTTT. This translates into CASSKNSGTGGNTIYF.

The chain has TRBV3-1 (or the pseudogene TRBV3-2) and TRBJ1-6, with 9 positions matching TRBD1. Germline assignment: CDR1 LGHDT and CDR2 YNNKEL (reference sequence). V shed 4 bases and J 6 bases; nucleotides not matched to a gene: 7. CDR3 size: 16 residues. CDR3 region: CASSPLRQGGNSPLHF. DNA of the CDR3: TGTGCCAGCAGCCCACTCAGACAGGGGGGTAATTCACCCCTCCACTTT.